This record concerns one T cell receptor beta chain sequence. Its antigen is undetermined. Germline assignment: CDR1 SGHVS and CDR2 FQNEAQ. The CDR3 spans 14 residues. V lost 6 bases, J lost 1 base, and 12 bases lay in between. The data originate from a study of OX40 agonist ivuxolimab in advanced cancers. Study-wide background: A mean age of roughly 60 years, range 23 to 79, was recorded, and approximately 79% were male. Two patients with cutaneous melanoma and one with hepatocellular carcinoma, three in total, showed partial responses. General study points: CD4+ and CD8+ blood T cells expanded clonally by week 6 at 0.1 to 3.0 mg/kg. Certain nonresponders additionally had low normalized T-cell clonal expansion.

Only in-frame clones appear in the TCRdb table, and some are missing; sequencing was by immunoSEQ multiplex PCR. The sample records 100,000 or so clones, over 75% being singletons. The source was CD4+ or CD8+ T cells sorted from blood, collected in a trial of the OX40 agonist ivuxolimab. The clonotype comes from an adult with an advanced solid tumor such as melanoma, head and neck, liver or kidney cancer. V is TRBV7-8 and J is TRBJ2-5; no definite D call. DNA of the CDR3: TGTGCCAGCAGTTCGCACGGGTCCCAAGAGACCCAGTACTTC. It translates to CASSSHGSQETQYF.